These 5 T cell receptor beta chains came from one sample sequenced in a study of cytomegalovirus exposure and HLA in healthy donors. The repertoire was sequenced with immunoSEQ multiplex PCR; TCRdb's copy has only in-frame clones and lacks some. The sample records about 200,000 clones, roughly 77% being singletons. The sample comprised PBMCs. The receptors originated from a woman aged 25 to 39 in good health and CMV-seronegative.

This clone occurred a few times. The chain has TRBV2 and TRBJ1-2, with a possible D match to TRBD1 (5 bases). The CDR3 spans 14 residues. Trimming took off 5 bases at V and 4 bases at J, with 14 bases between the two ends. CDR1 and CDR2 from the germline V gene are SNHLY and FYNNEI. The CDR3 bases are TGTGCCAGCAGTAGGAACGGGGGAAGCTATGGCTACACCTTC. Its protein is CASSRNGGSYGYTF.

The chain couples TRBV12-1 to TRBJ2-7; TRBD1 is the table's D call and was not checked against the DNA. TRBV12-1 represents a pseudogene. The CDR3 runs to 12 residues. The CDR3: CASRQGAYEQYF. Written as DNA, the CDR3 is TGTGCCAGTAGACAGGGGGCCTACGAGCAGTACTTC.

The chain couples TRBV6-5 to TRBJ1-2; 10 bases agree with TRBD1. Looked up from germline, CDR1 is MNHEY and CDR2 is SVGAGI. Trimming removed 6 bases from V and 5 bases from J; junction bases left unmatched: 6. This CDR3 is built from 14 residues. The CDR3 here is CASRDRGFLYGYTF. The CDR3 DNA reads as TGTGCCAGCAGGGACAGGGGGTTCCTTTATGGCTACACCTTC.

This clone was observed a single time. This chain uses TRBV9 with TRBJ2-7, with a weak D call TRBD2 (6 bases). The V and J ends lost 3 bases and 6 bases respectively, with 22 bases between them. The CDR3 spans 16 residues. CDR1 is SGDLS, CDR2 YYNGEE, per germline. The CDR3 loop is CASSAHPLEGAPEQYF. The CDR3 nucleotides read TGTGCCAGCAGCGCCCACCCGCTGGAGGGAGCGCCCGAGCAGTACTTC.

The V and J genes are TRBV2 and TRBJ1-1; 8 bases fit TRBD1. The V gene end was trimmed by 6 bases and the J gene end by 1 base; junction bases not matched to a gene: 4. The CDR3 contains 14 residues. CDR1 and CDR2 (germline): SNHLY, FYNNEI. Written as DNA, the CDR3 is TGTGCCAGCAGGGTACAGGGGGGGAACACTGAAGCTTTCTTT. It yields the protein CASRVQGGNTEAFF. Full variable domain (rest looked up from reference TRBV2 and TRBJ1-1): EPEVTQTPSHQVTQMGQEVILRCVPISNHLYFYWYRQILGQKVEFLVSFYNNEISEKSEIFDDQFSVERPDGSNFTLKIRSTKLEDSAMYFCASRVQGGNTEAFFGQGTRLTVV.